The 26 T cell receptor beta chains reported below all come from one sample, sequenced in a study of blood T cell repertoires in COVID-19. Here immunoSEQ multiplex PCR was the method, and the copy in TCRdb shows in-frame clones only, minus some. The sample shows some 400,000 clones, roughly 89% of them seen only once. Sequenced: PBMCs or T cells enriched from blood (not recorded which). These receptor sequences come from a woman in her twenties or thirties who had recovered from COVID-19.

CDR3: CASSSGTGAANTEAFF. The CDR3 DNA follows: TGTGCCAGTAGTTCGGGGACAGGGGCCGCGAACACTGAAGCTTTCTTT. The rearrangement joins TRBV19 to TRBJ1-1, with 10 positions matching TRBD1. CDR1 is LNHDA and CDR2 is SQIVND in the germline V gene (reference sequence). The junction had 7 bases not matched to a gene; V was cut back by 5 bases and J by 1 base. The CDR3 runs 16 residues. Full variable domain (missing parts from reference TRBV19 and TRBJ1-1): DGGITQSPKYLFRKEGQNVTLSCEQNLNHDAMYWYRQDPGQGLRLIYYSQIVNDFQKGDIAEGYSVSREKKESFPLTVTSAQKNPTAFYLCASSSGTGAANTEAFFGQGTRLTVV.

CDR3 sequence reads: CASSDGWNTEAFF. The CDR3 DNA reads TGTGCCAGCAGTGACGGGTGGAACACTGAAGCTTTCTTT. This chain connects TRBV2 to TRBJ1-1, with unresolved D. This CDR3 region has 13 residues. Germline V gene sequence: CDR1 SNHLY, CDR2 FYNNEI. V lost 3 bases to trimming and J lost 1 base, with 6 bases between them.

The count of this clone is one. The gene calls are TRBV14 and TRBJ1-1; 7 positions agree with TRBD1. The junction had 2 bases not matched to a gene; V was cut back by 1 base and J by 0 bases. Germline V lookup: CDR1 SGHDN, CDR2 FVKESK. The CDR3 is made up of 15 amino acids. The CDR3, as DNA: TGTGCCAGCAGCCAAGTAGGGGGCATGAACACTGAAGCTTTCTTT. This translates into CASSQVGGMNTEAFF.

The CDR3 region is CASSTGTGGFVQYF. Here the CDR3 DNA reads TGTGCCAGCAGTACGGGGACAGGGGGGTTTGTGCAGTACTTC. V gene TRBV28 combines with J gene TRBJ2-7; 11 positions agree with TRBD1. The CDR3 is 14 amino acids. Germline lookup yields CDR1 MDHEN and CDR2 SYDVKM. Losses at the gene ends were 5 bases for V and 9 bases for J; bases not matched to a gene: 9.

In nucleotides, the CDR3 is TGTGCCAGCAGCAAAGACAGTTTCTATGGCTACACCTTC. Translation gives CASSKDSFYGYTF. This chain uses TRBV5-8 with TRBJ1-2; D is possibly TRBD1 (5 bases). The CDR3 length is 13 residues. Germline CDR1 and CDR2: SGHTS and YDEGEE. V lost 4 bases and J 4 bases, leaving 11 bases between the germline ends.

V usage is TRBV7-2 and J usage is TRBJ1-6; D remains unclear. Germline V gives CDR1 SGHTA, CDR2 FQGNSA. V shed 5 bases and J shed 9 bases, with 14 bases lying between them. The length of the CDR3 is 14 residues. CDR3 DNA: TGTGCCAGCAGCGTGAGTGACATTAGTTCACCCCTCCACTTT. The encoded protein is CASSVSDISSPLHF.

DNA for the CDR3: TGTGCCAGCAGTAGCACTAGCGGAGAAGGGCCCTACAATGAGCAGTTCTTC. Its translation is CASSSTSGEGPYNEQFF. The chain combines TRBV6-4 with TRBJ2-1, with 8 bases aligning to TRBD2. CDR3 length: 17 amino acids. Germline trimming cut 5 bases from V and 2 bases from J; bases unmatched to any gene: 11. In germline, CDR1 is MRHNA, CDR2 SNTAGT.

J is TRBJ1-2 and V is TRBV5-1, with D hard to call. Germline V CDR1 and CDR2: SGHRS, YFSETQ. The germline V and J ends were trimmed by 7 bases and 6 bases, with 22 bases remaining between them. The CDR3 is made up of 15 amino acids. CDR3 protein: CASGLDQFLRNGYTF. The CDR3 DNA reads as TGCGCCAGCGGTTTGGACCAGTTCTTGAGGAATGGCTACACCTTC.

This chain links TRBV5-1 with TRBJ2-2, with 9 nucleotides matching TRBD1. The CDR3 covers 16 residues. V lost 3 bases and J lost 5; bases outside the gene matches: 8. Germline V gene sequence: CDR1 SGHRS, CDR2 YFSETQ. The CDR3 is CASSSIQGATTGELFF. The CDR3 coding sequence is TGCGCCAGCAGCTCCATACAGGGGGCGACGACCGGGGAGCTGTTTTTT.

The J gene is TRBJ2-5, the V gene TRBV6-5; 9 bases line up with TRBD1. The CDR3 is 14 amino acids. With V trimmed by 5 bases and J by 5 bases, 6 bases remained unmatched. CDR1 and CDR2 from the germline V gene are MNHEY and SVGAGI. DNA for the CDR3: TGTGCCAGCAGTCTACAGGGGGCCCGGGAGACCCAGTACTTC. Its translation is CASSLQGARETQYF.

This clone was seen a few times. This chain's CDR3 is CASSLLGGSPLHF. CDR3 nucleotide sequence: TGTGCCAGCAGCTTATTGGGGGGATCACCCCTCCACTTT. The rearrangement uses TRBV7-2 and TRBJ1-6, with D perhaps TRBD1 (5 bases). This CDR3 has 13 amino acids. Germline assignment: CDR1 SGHTA and CDR2 FQGNSA. The V end was cut by 2 bases, the J end by 10 bases, with 9 bases between.

This clone was seen a few times. Other DNA sequences in this sample translate to the same CDR3. V gene TRBV27 combines with J gene TRBJ2-7; TRBD2 aligns across 8 bases. Germline trimming cut 2 bases from V and 0 bases from J; bases unmatched to any gene: 0. The CDR3 sequence is 14 residues long. Per the germline V gene, CDR1 is MNHEY and CDR2 is SMNVEV (reference sequence). The CDR3 spells CASSLSGSSYEQYF. In nucleotides, the CDR3 is TGTGCCAGCAGTTTAAGCGGGAGCTCCTACGAGCAGTACTTC.

V gene TRBV30 combines with J gene TRBJ1-5; D is undetermined. Germline values: CDR1 GTSNPN, CDR2 SVGIG (reference sequence). Trimming took off 4 bases at V and 0 bases at J, with 10 bases between the two ends. The CDR3 sequence is 14 residues long. The CDR3 protein is CAWTRELSNQPQHF. CDR3 nucleotide sequence: TGTGCCTGGACCCGGGAACTTAGCAATCAGCCCCAGCATTTT.

This clone has more than one count but fewer than ten. J is TRBJ2-2 and V is TRBV19; D may be TRBD1 (6 bases). The CDR3 is 14 amino acids. V shed 8 bases and J shed 4 bases, with 14 bases lying between them. Germline lookup yields CDR1 LNHDA and CDR2 SQIVND (reference sequence). The CDR3 loop reads CASHTQGGTGELFF. In DNA, the CDR3 is TGTGCCAGTCACACCCAAGGGGGCACCGGGGAGCTGTTTTTT.

The chain has TRBV2 and TRBJ2-1; 12 bases map to TRBD2. The CDR3 has 15 amino acids. V lost 1 base to trimming and J lost 8 bases; unmatched junction nucleotides: 3. Germline assignment: CDR1 SNHLY and CDR2 FYNNEI. The DNA of the CDR3 is TGTGCCAGCAGTGAAGGACTAGCGGGAGTGGATGAGCAGTTCTTC. As protein: CASSEGLAGVDEQFF.

The chain employs TRBV30 and TRBJ1-6, with 7 bases identical to TRBD1. Germline CDR1 GTSNPN, CDR2 SVGIG (reference sequence). The CDR3 runs to 15 residues. Trimming cost V 1 base and J 2 bases; bases outside gene matches: 2. CDR3: CAWSADRAYNSPLHF. As DNA, the CDR3 is TGTGCCTGGAGTGCCGACAGGGCCTATAATTCACCCCTCCACTTT.

The chain combines TRBV6-5 with TRBJ2-7, with 9 bases aligning to TRBD2. Trimming took 2 bases from V and 6 from J; bases not matched to a gene: 8. CDR3 length: 15 amino acids. Per germline, CDR1 MNHEY and CDR2 SVGAGI. The CDR3 is CASSYRRGRALEQYF. CDR3 sequence (DNA): TGTGCCAGCAGTTACCGTCGCGGGAGGGCCCTCGAGCAGTACTTC.

This clone was picked up a small number of times. This chain connects TRBV18 to TRBJ1-1, with D possibly being TRBD1 (5 bases). CDR3 length: 16 amino acids. The V gene's germline CDR1 is KGHSH and CDR2 LQKENI. The V end lost 4 bases, the J end lost 0 bases, and 15 bases lay between the germline ends. In DNA form, the CDR3 reads TGTGCCAGCTCACGCTCACAGGCGGCGTTGAACACTGAAGCTTTCTTT. Protein sequence: CASSRSQAALNTEAFF.

This clone was recorded only once. The chain links TRBV3-1 (or the pseudogene TRBV3-2) to TRBJ1-4; D gene uncertain. V lost 4 bases, J lost 6 bases, and 15 bases lay in between. In germline, CDR1 is LGHDT, CDR2 YNNKEL (reference sequence). This CDR3 spans 15 amino acids. CDR3 DNA sequence: TGTGCCAGCAGCCCGCGAGGGAGAATGGATGAAAAACTGTTTTTT. Amino acid sequence: CASSPRGRMDEKLFF.

The chain carries TRBV4-2 and TRBJ2-7; 9 nucleotides line up with TRBD1. The CDR3 is 18 amino acids. In germline, CDR1 is LGHNA, CDR2 YNFKEQ. J lost 6 bases, V lost 3 bases, and 18 bases had no gene match. CDR3 nucleotide sequence: TGTGCCAGCAGCCAGAGAACAGGGGGCGCCACTAAGGTCTCCGAGCAGTACTTC. Translation: CASSQRTGGATKVSEQYF.

The chain combines TRBV7-3 with TRBJ1-3, with TRBD1 matching 7 bases. Trimming took 2 bases from V and 4 from J; bases not matched to a gene: 8. This CDR3 is built from 16 residues. Germline CDR1 and CDR2: SGHTA and FQGTGA. In nucleotides, the CDR3 is TGTGCCAGCAGCTTAGGGCCTGGGACAGCAGGAAACACCATATATTTT. It codes for CASSLGPGTAGNTIYF.

Ten or more counts support this clone. The CDR3 sequence: CSVAFRVSDEQYF. Here the CDR3 DNA reads TGCAGCGTTGCTTTCAGGGTGAGCGACGAGCAGTACTTC. V is TRBV29-1 and J is TRBJ2-7; maybe TRBD1 (5 bases). With 4 bases removed from V and 5 bases from J, the gap between germline ends came to 15 bases. The CDR3 totals 13 residues. Germline lookup yields CDR1 SQVTM and CDR2 ANQGSEA.

This sequence joins TRBV7-9 and TRBJ1-3; D perhaps matches TRBD1 (5 bases). The germline V gene encodes CDR1 SEHNR and CDR2 FQNEAQ (reference sequence). The CDR3 totals 17 residues. Trimming took off 2 bases at V and 0 bases at J, with 14 bases between the two ends. Written as DNA, the CDR3 is TGTGCCAGCAGCTTACCCCGGGGGACCCGCTCTGGAAACACCATATATTTT. It is translated as CASSLPRGTRSGNTIYF.

This chain uses TRBV7-9 with TRBJ1-4; D gene unclear. CDR1 SEHNR and CDR2 FQNEAQ come from the germline V gene (reference sequence). The V gene lost 2 bases and the J gene lost 4 bases, with 8 bases spanning the gap. This CDR3 has 14 residues. The CDR3 is CASSLLQSNEKLFF. CDR3 bases: TGTGCCAGCAGCTTACTACAGAGTAATGAAAAACTGTTTTTT.

This chain links TRBV6-7 with TRBJ1-2; TRBD1 might be the D (5 bases). TRBV6-7 is labeled an ORF, and its function is uncertain. The CDR3 covers 14 residues. V was pared by 4 bases and J by 6 bases, with 15 bases between. The CDR3 coding sequence is TGTGCCAGCAGTTGGGGGGGGTGGATGGATGGCTACACCTTC. Its protein product is CASSWGGWMDGYTF.

The CDR3 DNA is TGCGCCAGCAGCCCCATTCTCCAGGAAATCTATGGCTACACCTTC. It yields the protein CASSPILQEIYGYTF. V and J are TRBV5-1 and TRBJ1-2; D is ambiguous. CDR1 SGHRS and CDR2 YFSETQ come from the germline V gene. The CDR3 length is 15 residues. Trimming removed 4 bases at V and 4 bases at J, with 17 bases between.